This TCR beta chain stems from a study of post-analysis software for immune sequencing data. Study-wide findings and caveats: With F measure, samples from one preparation batch clustered together strongly. The five TRBV segments detected at higher frequency in patients than in controls included TRBV5-6, TRBV5-1 and TRBV20-1.

Incorporated into the TCR beta cDNA libraries were unique molecular identifiers, which served to reduce PCR and sequencing biases. Once 1 to 10 million T cells were used, about half a million cDNA molecules resulted. TCRdb itself ran the PCR reads through MiXCR, one entry per CDR3 protein. The sample carries about 770,000 distinct CDR3 sequences, around 42% recorded once. In its sample, this clonotype was seen many times. Its matching antigen is unknown. V was clipped by 6 bases and J by 4 bases; unmatched bases: 11. The CDR3 is 17 amino acids. The germline gives CDR1 MNHNY, CDR2 SVGAGI (reference sequence).

Sequenced sample: blood. The TCR was taken from a girl between 5 and 17 years old with multiple sclerosis. V is TRBV6-6 and J is TRBJ2-6; TRBD2 matches at 8 bases. CDR3 DNA sequence: TGTGCCAGCAGCCCCAGAGCGGGAGTTGCAGGGGCCAACGTCCTGACTTTC. Protein sequence: CASSPRAGVAGANVLTF.